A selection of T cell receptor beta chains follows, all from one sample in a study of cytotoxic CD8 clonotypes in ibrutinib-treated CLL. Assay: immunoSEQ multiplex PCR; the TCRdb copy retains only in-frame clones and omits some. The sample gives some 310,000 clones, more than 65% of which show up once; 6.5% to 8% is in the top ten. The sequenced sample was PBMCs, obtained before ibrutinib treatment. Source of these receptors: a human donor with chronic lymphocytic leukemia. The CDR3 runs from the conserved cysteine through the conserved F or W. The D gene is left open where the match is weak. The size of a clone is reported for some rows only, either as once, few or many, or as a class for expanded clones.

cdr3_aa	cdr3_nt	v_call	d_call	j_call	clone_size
CASSTGWRNEQFF	TGTGCCAGTAGTACGGGCTGGCGGAATGAGCAGTTCTTC	TRBV19	-	TRBJ2-1	-
CASSLGRGFSFRDEQYF	TGTGCCAGCAGCTTAGGAAGGGGGTTTTCTTTTCGGGACGAGCAGTACTTC	TRBV7-2	-	TRBJ2-7	-
CASSQVGAGTNYGYTF	TGCGCCAGCAGCCAAGTAGGGGCAGGGACCAACTATGGCTACACCTTC	TRBV4-1	-	TRBJ1-2	-
CASRPAWAGTYEQYF	TGTGCCAGCAGACCCGCCTGGGCGGGAACCTACGAGCAGTACTTC	TRBV27	-	TRBJ2-7	-
CSVVRTRNYGYTF	TGCAGCGTTGTGAGGACGCGCAACTATGGCTACACCTTC	TRBV29-1	-	TRBJ1-2	-
CASSVQRGDTGELFF	TGTGCCAGCAGTGTCCAGCGGGGGGACACCGGGGAGCTGTTTTTT	TRBV2	TRBD2	TRBJ2-2	once
CASSLFGDRGETYNEQFF	TGCGCCAGCAGCTTATTTGGGGACAGGGGGGAGACCTACAATGAGCAGTTCTTC	TRBV5-1	TRBD1	TRBJ2-1	-
CSAKGVDSRFTGELFF	TGCAGCGCCAAAGGAGTGGACAGTCGGTTCACCGGGGAGCTGTTTTTT	TRBV29-1	-	TRBJ2-2	-
CASSQGQGFDEQYF	TGTGCCAGCTCACAGGGACAGGGCTTTGACGAGCAGTACTTC	TRBV18	TRBD1	TRBJ2-7	-
CSVASGRAGADTQYF	TGCAGCGTCGCTAGCGGGAGGGCCGGGGCAGATACGCAGTATTTT	TRBV29-1	TRBD2	TRBJ2-3	-
CASRDYNNEQFF	TGTGCCAGTAGAGACTACAACAATGAGCAGTTCTTC	TRBV19	-	TRBJ2-1	-
CASSQDAYGYTF	TGTGCCAGCAGCCAAGACGCTTATGGCTACACCTTC	TRBV4-2	-	TRBJ1-2	-
CASSLFGGGATNEQFF	TGTGCCAGCAGCTTATTCGGCGGCGGGGCAACCAATGAGCAGTTCTTC	TRBV11-3	-	TRBJ2-1	-
CASSLGGQGYGYTF	TGTGCCAGCAGCTTAGGGGGACAGGGGTATGGCTACACCTTC	TRBV7-2	TRBD1	TRBJ1-2	few
CASSYSSQDNTGELFF	TGTGCCAGCAGTTACTCGAGTCAGGATAACACCGGGGAGCTGTTTTTT	TRBV6-5	-	TRBJ2-2	-
CASSRGVSTNYGYTF	TGTGCCAGCAGCAGAGGGGTTTCGACTAACTATGGCTACACCTTC	TRBV6-1	-	TRBJ1-2	-
CASSSNRGRQSNYGYTF	TGTGCCAGCAGCTCCAACAGGGGGCGGCAGAGTAACTATGGCTACACCTTC	TRBV7-9	TRBD1	TRBJ1-2	-
CASSLATSGYNEQFF	TGTGCTAGCAGCTTAGCGACTAGCGGGTACAATGAGCAGTTCTTC	TRBV7-7	TRBD2	TRBJ2-1	few
CATGQGVMDTQYF	TGTGCCACTGGACAGGGGGTCATGGATACGCAGTATTTT	TRBV6-6	TRBD1	TRBJ2-3	-
CASTFTGNEQFF	TGTGCCAGCACCTTTACGGGCAATGAGCAGTTCTTC	TRBV7-6	-	TRBJ2-1	-
CASSLGDTDTQYF	TGTGCCAGCAGCTTAGGGGACACAGATACGCAGTATTTT	TRBV7-6	-	TRBJ2-3	-
CASSPGTEGIIYEQYF	TGTGCCAGCAGCCCCGGGACGGAAGGGATTATCTACGAACAGTACTTC	TRBV5-2	-	TRBJ2-7	-
CATPGTENTGELFF	TGTGCCACCCCTGGGACCGAGAACACCGGGGAGCTGTTTTTT	TRBV15	-	TRBJ2-2	-
CASSLRDGTNQPQHF	TGTGCCAGCAGTTTACGGGACGGTACTAATCAGCCCCAGCATTTT	TRBV28	-	TRBJ1-5	-
CASREQGPGNTIYF	TGCGCCAGCAGAGAACAGGGGCCCGGAAACACCATATATTTT	TRBV10-2	TRBD1	TRBJ1-3	few
CASSSPGQGIYEQYF	TGTGCCAGCAGCTCTCCGGGACAGGGAATCTACGAGCAGTACTTC	TRBV7-3	TRBD1	TRBJ2-7	-
CASDRAVAEAFF	TGTGCCTCGGACAGGGCGGTCGCTGAAGCTTTCTTT	TRBV30	TRBD1	TRBJ1-1	-
CASSLAGLAGVGQETQYF	TGTGCCAGCAGCTTGGCGGGGCTAGCGGGAGTTGGACAAGAGACCCAGTACTTC	TRBV5-6	TRBD2	TRBJ2-5	-
CSVELETSYNEQFF	TGCAGCGTTGAATTGGAGACCTCCTACAATGAGCAGTTCTTC	TRBV29-1	-	TRBJ2-1	-
CASSRSGDSEAFF	TGTGCCAGCTCACGATCAGGGGACTCTGAAGCTTTCTTT	TRBV18	-	TRBJ1-1	once
CASSLSLSQETQYF	TGTGCCAGCAGCTTATCGTTGTCCCAAGAGACCCAGTACTTC	TRBV7-6	-	TRBJ2-5	-
CASRALAGGPHEQFF	TGTGCCAGCAGGGCACTAGCGGGAGGGCCCCATGAGCAGTTCTTC	TRBV6-5	TRBD2	TRBJ2-1	few
CASSLNQYNEQFF	TGTGCCAGCAGCTTAAATCAATACAATGAGCAGTTCTTC	TRBV7-2	-	TRBJ2-1	-
CASSALAGTRPQETQYF	TGTGCCAGCAGTGCCCTAGCGGGAACGAGGCCCCAAGAGACCCAGTACTTC	TRBV6-1	TRBD2	TRBJ2-5	-
CASSWGAAYGYTF	TGTGCCAGCAGTTGGGGGGCGGCCTATGGCTACACCTTC	TRBV28	-	TRBJ1-2	few
CASSLVPNRGLSGNTIYF	TGTGCCAGCAGCTTAGTACCCAACAGGGGGCTGTCTGGAAACACCATATATTTT	TRBV11-2	TRBD1	TRBJ1-3	-
CASSPRRTDTQYF	TGTGCCAGCAGCCCCCGCCGAACAGATACGCAGTATTTT	TRBV7-9	-	TRBJ2-3	-
CASSAGGNYNEQFF	TGTGCCAGCAGTGCGGGCGGGAACTACAATGAGCAGTTCTTC	TRBV25-1	-	TRBJ2-1	-
CASRTDRGNTEAFF	TGTGCCAGCAGGACTGACAGGGGGAACACTGAAGCTTTCTTT	TRBV6-6	TRBD1	TRBJ1-1	once
CASGAVEGQGGSGANVLTF	TGTGCCAGCGGAGCCGTCGAAGGACAGGGGGGCTCTGGGGCCAACGTCCTGACTTTC	TRBV7-9	TRBD1	TRBJ2-6	-
CAWSGDRPNTEAFF	TGTGCCTGGAGTGGGGACAGACCAAACACTGAAGCTTTCTTT	TRBV30	TRBD1	TRBJ1-1	-
CASSFWVGSGSFDEQYF	TGTGCCAGCAGCTTTTGGGTAGGAAGCGGGAGTTTTGACGAGCAGTACTTC	TRBV7-9	TRBD2	TRBJ2-7	-
CASSPGAGSYGQYF	TGTGCCAGCAGCCCAGGCGCGGGTTCCTACGGGCAGTACTTC	TRBV9	-	TRBJ2-7	-
CASSMGLAGVEQFF	TGTGCCAGTAGTATGGGACTAGCGGGAGTGGAGCAGTTCTTC	TRBV19	TRBD2	TRBJ2-1	-
CASSYSGGRTEAFF	TGTGCCAGCAGTTACTCCGGGGGCAGGACTGAAGCTTTCTTT	TRBV6-5	-	TRBJ1-1	-
CATSRDPYAGAGGTQYF	TGTGCCACCAGCAGAGATCCGTACGCGGGAGCAGGAGGGACCCAGTACTTC	TRBV15	TRBD2	TRBJ2-5	once
CASSPYYEQYF	TGTGCCAGCAGCCCCTACTACGAGCAGTACTTC	TRBV13	-	TRBJ2-7	-